A selection of T cell receptor beta chains follows, all from one sample in a study of OX40 agonist ivuxolimab in advanced cancers. Sequencing was performed with immunoSEQ multiplex PCR; in TCRdb, only in-frame clones are kept and a portion is missing. The sample has just over 95,000 clones, about 90% seen once. Source: CD4+ or CD8+ T cells sorted from blood, taken in a trial of the OX40 agonist ivuxolimab. These TCRs come from an adult with an advanced solid tumor such as melanoma, head and neck, liver or kidney cancer. Each CDR3 is given with its conserved first and last residue. Each record gives: D gene, J gene, V gene, clone size, CDR3 protein. A D gene is named only where the DNA matches it firmly. Expanded clones are given a class, and other clones once, few, many or no size at all.

>NA|TRBJ2-5|TRBV2|NA
CASVGQETQYF
>TRBD2|TRBJ2-3|TRBV7-8|NA
CASSFRSGGDTQYF
>NA|TRBJ1-2|TRBV7-9|NA
CASSLSVPNGGYTF
>NA|TRBJ2-2|TRBV11-3|NA
CASSLGLPTRGELFF
>NA|TRBJ1-1|TRBV30|NA
CAWSVVWRGTEAFF
>NA|TRBJ2-3|TRBV5-1|NA
CASSLAGHEADTQYF
>NA|TRBJ2-1|TRBV7-9|NA
CASQRWNEQFF
>NA|TRBJ1-2|TRBV28|NA
CASKGGALAGLGGYTF
>TRBD2|TRBJ2-2|TRBV11-3|NA
CASSPTSGPTGELFF
>NA|TRBJ2-7|TRBV7-9|NA
CASSPGAYYEQYF
>TRBD2|TRBJ2-1|TRBV10-1|once
CASSEPGTSGRSNEQFF
>NA|TRBJ2-7|TRBV25-1|once
CASSERVSSYEQYF
>NA|TRBJ1-2|TRBV30|NA
CAWSVKGAYGYTF
>NA|TRBJ1-6|TRBV6-1|NA
CASSPRGLDNSPLHF
>TRBD1|TRBJ2-7|TRBV7-9|NA
CASSSGPGQGHYEQYF
>NA|TRBJ1-4|TRBV5-6|NA
CASTRGAREKLFF
>NA|TRBJ2-1|TRBV5-4|NA
CASSLKPLQPNEQFF
>TRBD1|TRBJ2-7|TRBV7-3|NA
CASSLRAGGGYEQYF
>NA|TRBJ2-5|TRBV6-5|NA
CASSYTQGPETQYF
>NA|TRBJ2-1|TRBV19|NA
CASRSHNEQFF
>NA|TRBJ1-1|TRBV11-2|NA
CASSRRGGEAFF
>NA|TRBJ2-6|TRBV7-3|NA
CASSIDGSGANVLTF
>NA|TRBJ2-5|TRBV11-2|NA
CASSLVEPGLGTQYF
>TRBD2|TRBJ2-2|TRBV7-9|NA
CASSFRGGRNTGELFF
>NA|TRBJ1-4|TRBV18|few
CASSPLWGEKLFF
>NA|TRBJ2-2|TRBV5-1|NA
CASSLASGELFF
>NA|TRBJ2-3|TRBV9|NA
CASSQAGQDTQYF
>NA|TRBJ2-3|TRBV5-6|NA
CASSLNKGTSTDTQYF
>NA|TRBJ2-7|TRBV10-1|NA
CASSETAGLIGQYF
>NA|TRBJ2-6|TRBV6-1|once
CASMRELSGANVLTF
>TRBD1|TRBJ2-2|TRBV6-4|NA
CASSRSGGGELFF
>NA|TRBJ2-3|TRBV5-1|NA
CASSLGGTDTQYF
>TRBD2|TRBJ2-2|TRBV4-1|NA
CASSQVRPSGANTGELFF
>NA|TRBJ2-2|TRBV7-9|once
CASSVVSTGELFF
>NA|TRBJ2-3|TRBV27|NA
CASSLWAVSADTQYF
>TRBD1|TRBJ2-3|TRBV5-1|NA
CASSPGQVVDTQYF
>NA|TRBJ2-7|TRBV5-1|NA
CASSSGTAYGRSSYEQYF
>NA|TRBJ1-4|TRBV11-2|NA
CASSLRGTAPLEKLFF
>NA|TRBJ2-4|TRBV7-2|few
CASSSYTPRGIQYF
>TRBD2|TRBJ2-1|TRBV27|NA
CASSSSLAGALYEQFF
>NA|TRBJ1-2|TRBV6-6|NA
CASSYPGYGYTF
>TRBD2|TRBJ2-7|TRBV6-5|NA
CASQRGRASYEQYF
>TRBD2|TRBJ2-5|TRBV27|NA
CASRVMGGKTQYF
>NA|TRBJ2-7|TRBV6-1|NA
CASSHPRAYEQYF